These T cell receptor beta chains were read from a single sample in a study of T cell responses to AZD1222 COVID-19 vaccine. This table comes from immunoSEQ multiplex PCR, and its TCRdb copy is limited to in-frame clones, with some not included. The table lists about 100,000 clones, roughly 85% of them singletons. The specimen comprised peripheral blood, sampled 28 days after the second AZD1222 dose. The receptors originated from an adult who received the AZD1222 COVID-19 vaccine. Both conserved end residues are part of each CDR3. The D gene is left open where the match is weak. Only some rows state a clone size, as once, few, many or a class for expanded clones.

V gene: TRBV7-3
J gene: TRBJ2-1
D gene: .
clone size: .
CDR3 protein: CASSYSGAPEQFF
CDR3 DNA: TGTGCCAGCAGCTATTCAGGAGCCCCCGAGCAGTTCTTC

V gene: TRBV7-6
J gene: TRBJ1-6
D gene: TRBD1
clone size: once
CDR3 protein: CASSEAGTGGAPLHF
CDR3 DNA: TGTGCCAGCAGCGAGGCCGGGACAGGGGGTGCTCCCCTCCACTTT

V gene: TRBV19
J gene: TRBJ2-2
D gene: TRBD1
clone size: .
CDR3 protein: CASSGNRGTNTGELFF
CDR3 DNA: TGTGCCAGTAGTGGAAACAGGGGAACCAACACCGGGGAGCTGTTTTTT

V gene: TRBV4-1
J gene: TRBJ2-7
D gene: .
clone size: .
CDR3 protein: CASSQELGSGYEQYF
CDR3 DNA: TGCGCCAGCAGCCAAGAGCTAGGGAGTGGGTACGAGCAGTACTTC

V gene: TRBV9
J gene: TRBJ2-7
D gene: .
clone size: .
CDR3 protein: CASSGRASRDEQYF
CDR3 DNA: TGTGCCAGCAGCGGGCGCGCTAGTCGGGACGAGCAGTACTTC

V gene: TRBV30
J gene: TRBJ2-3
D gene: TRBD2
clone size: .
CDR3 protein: CAWSSVVAGRFPDTQYF
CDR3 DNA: TGTGCCTGGAGTTCCGTTGTAGCGGGACGATTCCCAGATACGCAGTATTTT

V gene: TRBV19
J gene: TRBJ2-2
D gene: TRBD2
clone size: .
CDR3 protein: CASSMEGLAGFTGELFF
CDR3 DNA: TGTGCCAGTAGTATGGAGGGACTAGCGGGCTTCACCGGGGAGCTGTTTTTT

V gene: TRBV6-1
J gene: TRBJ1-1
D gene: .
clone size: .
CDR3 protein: CASSDNGGNTEAFF
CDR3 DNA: TGTGCCAGCAGTGATAACGGCGGGAACACTGAAGCTTTCTTT

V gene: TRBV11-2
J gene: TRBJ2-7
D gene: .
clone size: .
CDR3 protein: CASSLDGLYEQYF
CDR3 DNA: TGTGCCAGCAGCTTAGACGGACTCTACGAGCAGTACTTC

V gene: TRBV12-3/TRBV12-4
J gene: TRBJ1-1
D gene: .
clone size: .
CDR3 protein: CASTLTSRGEAFF
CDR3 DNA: TGTGCCAGCACCCTGACGTCTCGGGGTGAAGCTTTCTTT

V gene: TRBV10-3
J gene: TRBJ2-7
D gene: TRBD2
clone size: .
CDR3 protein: CAMGLAGGGEQYF
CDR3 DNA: TGTGCCATGGGACTAGCGGGAGGGGGCGAGCAGTACTTC

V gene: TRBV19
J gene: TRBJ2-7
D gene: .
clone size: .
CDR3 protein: CASRDGSKNYEQYF
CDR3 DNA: TGTGCCAGTAGGGACGGTTCGAAGAACTACGAGCAGTACTTC

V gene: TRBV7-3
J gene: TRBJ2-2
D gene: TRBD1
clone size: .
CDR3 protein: CASSLTGQGVNTGELFF
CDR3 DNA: TGTGCCAGCAGCTTAACAGGACAGGGGGTGAACACCGGGGAGCTGTTTTTT

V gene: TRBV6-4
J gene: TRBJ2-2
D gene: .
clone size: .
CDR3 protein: CASADSWNTGELFF
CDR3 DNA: TGTGCCAGCGCGGACTCGTGGAACACCGGGGAGCTGTTTTTT

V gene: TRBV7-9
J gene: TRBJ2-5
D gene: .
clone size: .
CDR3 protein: CASILGGQETQYF
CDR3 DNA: TGTGCCAGCATATTAGGGGGGCAAGAGACCCAGTACTTC

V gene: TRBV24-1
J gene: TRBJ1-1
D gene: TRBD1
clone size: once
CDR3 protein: CATSDGRQGAVRTEAFF
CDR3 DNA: TGTGCCACCAGTGATGGTAGACAGGGGGCCGTGCGCACTGAAGCTTTCTTT

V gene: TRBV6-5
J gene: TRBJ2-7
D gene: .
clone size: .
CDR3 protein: CASSYDLINEQYF
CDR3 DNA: TGTGCCAGCAGTTACGACCTAATCAACGAGCAGTACTTC

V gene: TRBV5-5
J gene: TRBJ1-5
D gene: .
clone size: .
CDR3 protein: CASSLGFQGRQPQHF
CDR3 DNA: TGTGCCAGCAGCTTGGGTTTCCAGGGGCGTCAGCCCCAGCATTTT

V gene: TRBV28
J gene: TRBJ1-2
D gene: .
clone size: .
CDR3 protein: CASSGDVYGYTF
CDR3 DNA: TGTGCCAGCAGTGGGGACGTTTATGGCTACACCTTC

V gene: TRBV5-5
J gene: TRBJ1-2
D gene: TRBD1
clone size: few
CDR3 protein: CASSYRDSNYGYTF
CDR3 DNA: TGTGCCAGCAGCTATAGGGACAGTAACTATGGCTACACCTTC

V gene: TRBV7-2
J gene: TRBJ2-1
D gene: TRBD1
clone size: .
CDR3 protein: CASSLGQGASYEQFF
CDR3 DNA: TGTGCCAGCAGCCTGGGACAGGGGGCGAGCTATGAGCAGTTCTTC

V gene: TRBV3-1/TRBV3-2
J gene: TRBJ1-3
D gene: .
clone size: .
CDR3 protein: CASSPESSGNTIYF
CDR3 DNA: TGTGCCAGCAGCCCAGAGTCCTCTGGAAACACCATATATTTT

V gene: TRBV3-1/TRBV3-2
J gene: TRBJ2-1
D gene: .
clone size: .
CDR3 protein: CASSQGALNEQFF
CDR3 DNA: TGTGCCAGCAGCCAAGGTGCACTCAATGAGCAGTTCTTC

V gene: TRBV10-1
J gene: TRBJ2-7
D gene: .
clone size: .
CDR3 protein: CASSESKGPAYEQYF
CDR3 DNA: TGCGCCAGCAGTGAGTCGAAGGGTCCAGCCTACGAGCAGTACTTC

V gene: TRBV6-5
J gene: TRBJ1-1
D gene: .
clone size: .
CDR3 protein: CASSHTGTTGTEAFF
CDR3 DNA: TGTGCCAGCAGTCACACCGGGACCACGGGAACTGAAGCTTTCTTT

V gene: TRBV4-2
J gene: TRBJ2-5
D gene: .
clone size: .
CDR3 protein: CASSQVFGPQETQYF
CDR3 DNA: TGTGCCAGCAGCCAAGTCTTTGGTCCCCAAGAGACCCAGTACTTC

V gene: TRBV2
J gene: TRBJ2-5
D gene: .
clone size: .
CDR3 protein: CASSRRGQRPQETQYF
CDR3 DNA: TGTGCCAGCAGTAGAAGAGGACAGCGACCCCAAGAGACCCAGTACTTC

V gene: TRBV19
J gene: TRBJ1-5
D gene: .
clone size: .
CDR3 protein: CASSAGLSNQPQHF
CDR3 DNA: TGTGCCAGTAGTGCGGGACTGAGCAATCAGCCCCAGCATTTT

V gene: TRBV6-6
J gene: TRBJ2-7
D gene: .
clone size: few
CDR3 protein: CASSQARGSYEQYF
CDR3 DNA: TGTGCCAGCAGCCAGGCCCGAGGGTCCTACGAGCAGTACTTC

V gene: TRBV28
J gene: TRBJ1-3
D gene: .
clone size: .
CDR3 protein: CASSAVGSGNTIYF
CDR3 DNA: TGTGCCAGCAGTGCGGTCGGATCTGGAAACACCATATATTTT

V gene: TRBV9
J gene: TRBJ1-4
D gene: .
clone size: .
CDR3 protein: CASSAQVINEKLFF
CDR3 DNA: TGTGCCAGCAGCGCACAGGTCATTAATGAAAAACTGTTTTTT

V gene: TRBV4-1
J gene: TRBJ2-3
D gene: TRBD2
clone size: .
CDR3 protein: CASSQETSGSATQYF
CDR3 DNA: TGCGCCAGCAGCCAGGAGACTAGCGGGAGTGCTACGCAGTATTTT

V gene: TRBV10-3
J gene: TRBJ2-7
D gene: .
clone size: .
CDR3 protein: CAISESKRVDYEQYF
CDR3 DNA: TGTGCCATCAGTGAGTCGAAAAGGGTGGACTACGAGCAGTACTTC

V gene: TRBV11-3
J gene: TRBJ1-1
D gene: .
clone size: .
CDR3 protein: CASSLVGNTEAFF
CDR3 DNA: TGTGCCAGCAGCTTAGTTGGTAACACTGAAGCTTTCTTT

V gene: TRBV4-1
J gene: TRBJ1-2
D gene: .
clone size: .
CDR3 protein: CASSQFSSEGYTF
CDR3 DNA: TGCGCCAGCAGCCAATTCAGCAGTGAGGGCTACACCTTC

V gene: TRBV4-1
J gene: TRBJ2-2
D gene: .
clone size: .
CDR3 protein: CASSQVRSGTGELFF
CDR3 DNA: TGCGCCAGCAGCCAAGTGAGAAGCGGCACCGGGGAGCTGTTTTTT

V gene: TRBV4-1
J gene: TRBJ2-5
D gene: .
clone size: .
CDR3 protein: CASSQDEGPAETQYF
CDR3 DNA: TGCGCCAGCAGCCAAGATGAAGGGCCAGCAGAGACCCAGTACTTC

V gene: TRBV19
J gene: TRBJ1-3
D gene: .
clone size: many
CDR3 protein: CASSNIFGTKGFGNTIYF
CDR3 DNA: TGTGCCAGTAGTAATATTTTTGGGACTAAGGGCTTTGGAAACACCATATATTTT

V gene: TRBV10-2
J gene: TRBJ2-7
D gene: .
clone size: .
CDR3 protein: CASSDGTDEQYF
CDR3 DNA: TGCGCCAGCAGTGACGGGACTGATGAGCAGTACTTC

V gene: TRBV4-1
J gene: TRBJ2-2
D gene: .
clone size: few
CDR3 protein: CASSQYGELFF
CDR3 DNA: TGCGCCAGCAGCCAGTACGGGGAGCTGTTTTTT

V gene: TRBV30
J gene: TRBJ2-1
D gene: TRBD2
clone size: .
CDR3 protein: CAWSVPTSGMHEQFF
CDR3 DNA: TGTGCCTGGAGTGTACCAACTAGCGGGATGCATGAGCAGTTCTTC

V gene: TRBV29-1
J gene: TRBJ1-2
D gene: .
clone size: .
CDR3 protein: CSVEQSIYGYTF
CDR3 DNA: TGCAGCGTTGAGCAATCCATCTATGGCTACACCTTC

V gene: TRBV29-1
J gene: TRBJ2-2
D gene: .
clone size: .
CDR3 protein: CSVQTDFTGELFF
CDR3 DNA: TGCAGCGTCCAAACGGATTTCACCGGGGAGCTGTTTTTT

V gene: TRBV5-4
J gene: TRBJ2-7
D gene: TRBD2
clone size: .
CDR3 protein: CASSLFSGMDEQYF
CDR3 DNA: TGTGCCAGCAGCTTGTTTAGCGGGATGGACGAGCAGTACTTC

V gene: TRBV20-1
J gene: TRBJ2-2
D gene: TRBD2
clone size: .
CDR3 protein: CSASHIAGDHTGELFF
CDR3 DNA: TGCAGTGCTAGTCACATAGCGGGAGACCACACCGGGGAGCTGTTTTTT

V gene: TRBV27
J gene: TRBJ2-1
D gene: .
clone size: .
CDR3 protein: CASSSPSREGYNEQFF
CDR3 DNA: TGTGCCAGCAGTTCCCCCTCGCGGGAAGGATACAATGAGCAGTTCTTC

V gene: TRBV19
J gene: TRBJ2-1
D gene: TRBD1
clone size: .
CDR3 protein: CASSIGGTGVKYEQFF
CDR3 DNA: TGTGCCAGTAGTATAGGAGGGACAGGGGTGAAATATGAGCAGTTCTTC

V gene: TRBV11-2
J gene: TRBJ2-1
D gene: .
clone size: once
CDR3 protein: CASSSLRNEQFF
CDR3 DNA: TGTGCCAGCAGCTCCCTGCGCAATGAGCAGTTCTTC

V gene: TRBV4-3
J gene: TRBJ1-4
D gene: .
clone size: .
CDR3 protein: CASSQEGGGWSEKLFF
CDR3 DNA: TGCGCCAGCAGCCAAGAGGGCGGGGGCTGGAGTGAAAAACTGTTTTTT

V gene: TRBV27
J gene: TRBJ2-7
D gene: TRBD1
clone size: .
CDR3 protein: CASRGTGSYEQYF
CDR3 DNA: TGTGCCAGCCGAGGGACAGGGTCCTACGAGCAGTACTTC

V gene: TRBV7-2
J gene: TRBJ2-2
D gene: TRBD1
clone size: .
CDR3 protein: CASSLWDRGLAGELFF
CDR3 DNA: TGTGCCAGCAGCCTATGGGACAGGGGGCTCGCCGGGGAGCTGTTTTTT

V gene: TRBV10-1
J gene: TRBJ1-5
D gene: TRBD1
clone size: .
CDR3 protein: CASVILRTGEDYSNQPQHF
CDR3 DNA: TGCGCCAGCGTTATACTCCGGACAGGGGAGGACTATAGCAATCAGCCCCAGCATTTT

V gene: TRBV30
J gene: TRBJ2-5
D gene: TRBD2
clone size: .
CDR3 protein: CAWSLTSGVQETQYF
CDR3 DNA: TGTGCCTGGAGTTTGACTAGCGGGGTCCAAGAGACCCAGTACTTC

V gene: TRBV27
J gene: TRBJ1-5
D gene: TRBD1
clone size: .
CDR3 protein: CASSPGTGKDQPQHF
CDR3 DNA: TGTGCCAGCTCTCCCGGGACAGGGAAAGATCAGCCCCAGCATTTT

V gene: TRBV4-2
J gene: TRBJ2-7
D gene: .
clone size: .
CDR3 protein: CASSQDRGSYEQYF
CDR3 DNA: TGTGCCAGCAGCCAAGACAGGGGATCCTACGAGCAGTACTTC

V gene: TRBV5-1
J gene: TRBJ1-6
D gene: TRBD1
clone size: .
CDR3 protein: CASSPRFDRANGSPLHF
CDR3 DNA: TGCGCCAGCAGCCCAAGATTCGACAGGGCCAATGGTTCACCCCTCCACTTT

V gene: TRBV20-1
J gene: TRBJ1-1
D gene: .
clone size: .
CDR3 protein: CSASVAAYNTEAFF
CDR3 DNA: TGCAGTGCTAGTGTGGCAGCGTATAACACTGAAGCTTTCTTT

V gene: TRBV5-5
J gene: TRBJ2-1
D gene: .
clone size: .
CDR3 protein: CASSLIYNEQFF
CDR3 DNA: TGTGCCAGCAGCTTGATCTACAATGAGCAGTTCTTC

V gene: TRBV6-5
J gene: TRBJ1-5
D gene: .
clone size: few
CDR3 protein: CASSYDSTNQPQHF
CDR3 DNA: TGTGCCAGCAGTTACGATTCGACAAATCAGCCCCAGCATTTT